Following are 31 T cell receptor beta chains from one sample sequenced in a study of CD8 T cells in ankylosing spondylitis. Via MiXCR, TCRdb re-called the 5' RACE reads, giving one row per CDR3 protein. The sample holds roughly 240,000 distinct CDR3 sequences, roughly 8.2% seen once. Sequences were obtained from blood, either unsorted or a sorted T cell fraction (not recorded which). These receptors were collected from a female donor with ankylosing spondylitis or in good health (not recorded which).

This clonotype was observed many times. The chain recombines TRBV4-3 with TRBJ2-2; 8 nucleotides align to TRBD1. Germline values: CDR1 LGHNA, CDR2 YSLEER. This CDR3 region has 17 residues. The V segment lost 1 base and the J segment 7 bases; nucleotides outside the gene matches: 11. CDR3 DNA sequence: TGCGCCAGCAGCCAAGGGAGGGACAGGCGACGACACGGGGAGCTGTTTTTT. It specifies CASSQGRDRRRHGELFF.

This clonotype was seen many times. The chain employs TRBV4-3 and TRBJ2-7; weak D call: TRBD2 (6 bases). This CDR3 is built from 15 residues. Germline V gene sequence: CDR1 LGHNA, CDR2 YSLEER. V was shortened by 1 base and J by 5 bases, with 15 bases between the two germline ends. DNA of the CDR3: TGCGCCAGCAGCCAAGGCCTAGCGCTCGAGGACGAGCAGTACTTC. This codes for CASSQGLALEDEQYF.

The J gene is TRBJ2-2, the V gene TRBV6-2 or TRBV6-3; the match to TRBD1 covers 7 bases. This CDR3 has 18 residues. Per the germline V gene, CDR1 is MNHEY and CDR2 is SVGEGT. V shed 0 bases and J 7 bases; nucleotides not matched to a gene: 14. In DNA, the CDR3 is TGTGCCAGCAGTTACTCCTCGAGTACGGACAGGTTAGGCGGGGAGCTGTTTTTT. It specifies CASSYSSSTDRLGGELFF.

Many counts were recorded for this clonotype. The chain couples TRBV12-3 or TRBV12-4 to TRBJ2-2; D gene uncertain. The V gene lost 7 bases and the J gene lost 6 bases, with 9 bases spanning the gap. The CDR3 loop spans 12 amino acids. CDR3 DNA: TGTGCCAGCACCTTAGGTTCCGGGGAGCTGTTTTTT. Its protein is CASTLGSGELFF.

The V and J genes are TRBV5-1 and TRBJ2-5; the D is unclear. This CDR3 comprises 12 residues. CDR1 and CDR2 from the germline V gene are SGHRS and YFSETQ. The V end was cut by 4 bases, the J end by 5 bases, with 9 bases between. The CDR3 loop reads CASSGEVETQYF. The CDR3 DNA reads TGCGCCAGCAGCGGGGAAGTGGAGACCCAGTACTTC. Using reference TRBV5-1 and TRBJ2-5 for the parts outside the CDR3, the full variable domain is KAGVTQTPRYLIKTRGQQVTLSCSPISGHRSVSWYQQTPGQGLQFLFEYFSETQRNKGNFPGRFSGRQFSNSRSEMNVSTLELGDSALYLCASSGEVETQYFGPGTRLLVL.

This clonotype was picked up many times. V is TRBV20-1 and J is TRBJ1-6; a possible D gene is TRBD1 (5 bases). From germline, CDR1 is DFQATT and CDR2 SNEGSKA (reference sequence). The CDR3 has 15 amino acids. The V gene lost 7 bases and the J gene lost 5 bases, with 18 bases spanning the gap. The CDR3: CSVIGSRRDNSPLHF. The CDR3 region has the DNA TGCAGTGTCATAGGGTCGCGCAGGGATAATTCACCCCTCCACTTT.

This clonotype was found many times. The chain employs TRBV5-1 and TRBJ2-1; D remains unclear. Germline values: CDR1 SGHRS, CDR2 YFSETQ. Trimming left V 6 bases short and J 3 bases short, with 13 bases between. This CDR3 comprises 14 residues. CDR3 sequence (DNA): TGCGCCAGCACCCCAAGTTCCTTCTACAATGAGCAGTTCTTC. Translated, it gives CASTPSSFYNEQFF.

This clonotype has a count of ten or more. The CDR3 sequence: CSAELADVTDTQYF. The CDR3, as DNA: TGCAGTGCCGAACTAGCGGACGTCACAGATACGCAGTATTTT. The V call is TRBV20-1, the J call TRBJ2-3; 8 bases fit TRBD2. CDR3 size: 14 residues. V shed 6 bases, J shed 2 bases, and the junction held 7 bases outside the gene matches. CDR1 is DFQATT and CDR2 is SNEGSKA in the germline V gene (reference sequence).

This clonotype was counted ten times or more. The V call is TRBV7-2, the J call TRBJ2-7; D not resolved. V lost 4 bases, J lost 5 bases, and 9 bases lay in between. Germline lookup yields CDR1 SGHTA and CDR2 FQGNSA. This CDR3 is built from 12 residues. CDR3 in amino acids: CASSSSVHEQYF. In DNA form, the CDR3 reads TGTGCCAGCAGCTCGTCGGTCCACGAGCAGTACTTC.

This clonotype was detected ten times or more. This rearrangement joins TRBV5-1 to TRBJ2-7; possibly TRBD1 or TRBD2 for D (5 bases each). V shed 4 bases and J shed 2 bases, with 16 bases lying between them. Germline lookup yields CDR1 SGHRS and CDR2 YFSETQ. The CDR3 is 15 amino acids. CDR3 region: CASSIPGTLTYEQYF. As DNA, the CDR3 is TGCGCCAGCAGCATCCCCGGGACGCTAACCTACGAGCAGTACTTC. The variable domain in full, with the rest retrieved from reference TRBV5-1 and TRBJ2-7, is KAGVTQTPRYLIKTRGQQVTLSCSPISGHRSVSWYQQTPGQGLQFLFEYFSETQRNKGNFPGRFSGRQFSNSRSEMNVSTLELGDSALYLCASSIPGTLTYEQYFGPGTRLTVT.

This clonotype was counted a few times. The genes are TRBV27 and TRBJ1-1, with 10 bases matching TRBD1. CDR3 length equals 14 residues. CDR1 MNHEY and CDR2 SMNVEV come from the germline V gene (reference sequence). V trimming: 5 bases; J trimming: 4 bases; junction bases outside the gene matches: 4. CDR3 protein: CASSQGTGVTEAFF. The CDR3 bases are TGTGCCAGCAGTCAGGGGACAGGGGTCACTGAAGCTTTCTTT.

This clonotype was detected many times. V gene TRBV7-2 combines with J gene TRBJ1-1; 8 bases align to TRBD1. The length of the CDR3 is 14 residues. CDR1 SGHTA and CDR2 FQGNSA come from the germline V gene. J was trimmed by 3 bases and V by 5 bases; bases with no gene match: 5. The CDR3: CASSGRGRDTEAFF. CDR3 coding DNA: TGTGCCAGCAGCGGCAGGGGGCGGGACACTGAAGCTTTCTTT.

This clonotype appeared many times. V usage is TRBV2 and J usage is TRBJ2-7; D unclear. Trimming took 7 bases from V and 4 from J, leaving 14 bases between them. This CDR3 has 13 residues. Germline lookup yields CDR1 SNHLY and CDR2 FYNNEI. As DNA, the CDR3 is TGTGCCAGCAAGTCCAGGTTTTATTACGAGCAGTACTTC. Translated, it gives CASKSRFYYEQYF.

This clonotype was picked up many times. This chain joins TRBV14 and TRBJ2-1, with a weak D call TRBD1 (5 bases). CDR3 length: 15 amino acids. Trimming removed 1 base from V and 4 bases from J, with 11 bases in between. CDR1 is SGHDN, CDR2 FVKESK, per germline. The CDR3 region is CASSQVGWTYNEQFF. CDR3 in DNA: TGTGCCAGCAGCCAAGTCGGGTGGACATACAATGAGCAGTTCTTC.

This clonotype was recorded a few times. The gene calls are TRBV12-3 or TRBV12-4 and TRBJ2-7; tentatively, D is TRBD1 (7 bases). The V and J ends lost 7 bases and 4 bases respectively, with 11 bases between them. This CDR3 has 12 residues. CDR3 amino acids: CASTSGGYEQYF. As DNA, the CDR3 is TGTGCCAGCACCTCAGGGGGGTACGAGCAGTACTTC.

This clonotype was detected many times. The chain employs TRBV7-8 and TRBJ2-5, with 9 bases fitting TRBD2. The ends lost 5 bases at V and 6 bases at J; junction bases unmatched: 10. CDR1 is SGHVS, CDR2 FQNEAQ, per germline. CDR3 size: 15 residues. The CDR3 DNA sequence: TGTGCCAGCAGCCTAGTGGTAGCGGGAGCGCAGACCCAGTACTTC. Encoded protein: CASSLVVAGAQTQYF.

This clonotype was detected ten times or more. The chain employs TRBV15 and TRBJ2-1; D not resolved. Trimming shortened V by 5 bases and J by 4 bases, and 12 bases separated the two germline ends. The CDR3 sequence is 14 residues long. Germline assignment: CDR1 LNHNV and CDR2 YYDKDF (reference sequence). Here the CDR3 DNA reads TGTGCCACCAGCTTGGAGCGAGTATACAATGAGCAGTTCTTC. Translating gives CATSLERVYNEQFF.

CDR3 amino acids: CGLLGNKQFF. The DNA of the CDR3 is TGTGGACTCTTGGGGAATAAGCAGTTCTTC. The V gene is TRBV15, the J gene TRBJ2-1; no clear D gene. CDR3 length: 10 amino acids. Germline CDR1 and CDR2: LNHNV and YYDKDF (reference sequence).

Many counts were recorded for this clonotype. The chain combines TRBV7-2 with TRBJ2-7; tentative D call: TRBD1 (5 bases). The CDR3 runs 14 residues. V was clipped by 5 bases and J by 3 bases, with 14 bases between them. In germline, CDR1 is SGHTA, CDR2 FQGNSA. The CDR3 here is CASSPGIQFYEQYF. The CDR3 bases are TGTGCCAGCAGCCCAGGGATCCAATTCTACGAGCAGTACTTC.

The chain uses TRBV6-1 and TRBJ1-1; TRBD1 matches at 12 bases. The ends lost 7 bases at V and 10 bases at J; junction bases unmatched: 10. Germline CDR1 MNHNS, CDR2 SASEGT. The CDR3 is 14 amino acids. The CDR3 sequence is CASKFGTGGGPAFF. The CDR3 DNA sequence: TGTGCCAGCAAATTCGGGACAGGGGGCGGACCAGCTTTCTTT.

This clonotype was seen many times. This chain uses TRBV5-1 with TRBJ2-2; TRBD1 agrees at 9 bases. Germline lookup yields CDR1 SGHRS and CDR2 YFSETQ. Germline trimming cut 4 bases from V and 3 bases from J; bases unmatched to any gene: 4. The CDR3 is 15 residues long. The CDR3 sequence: CASSRGQGYTGELFF. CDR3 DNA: TGCGCCAGCAGCCGTGGACAGGGGTACACCGGGGAGCTGTTTTTT.

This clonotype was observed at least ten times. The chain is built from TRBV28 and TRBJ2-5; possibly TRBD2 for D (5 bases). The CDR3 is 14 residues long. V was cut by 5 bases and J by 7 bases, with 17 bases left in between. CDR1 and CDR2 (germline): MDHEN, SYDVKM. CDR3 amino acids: CASSTPGRRGTQYF. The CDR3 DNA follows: TGTGCCAGCAGTACCCCGGGCCGCCGGGGGACCCAGTACTTC.

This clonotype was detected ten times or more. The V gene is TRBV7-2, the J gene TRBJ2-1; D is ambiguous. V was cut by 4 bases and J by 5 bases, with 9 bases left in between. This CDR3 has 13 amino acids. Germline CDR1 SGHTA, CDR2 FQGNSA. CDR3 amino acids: CASSSPVNNEQFF. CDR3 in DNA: TGTGCCAGCAGCTCCCCGGTTAACAATGAGCAGTTCTTC.

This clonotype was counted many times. In nucleotides, the CDR3 is TGCAGTGCTCCCGGACAGGGTGGTACCGGGGAGCTGTTTTTT. The encoded protein is CSAPGQGGTGELFF. The rearrangement joins TRBV20-1 to TRBJ2-2; 8 nucleotides align to TRBD1. The CDR3 has 14 residues. V was pared by 5 bases and J by 5 bases, with 7 bases of the junction left unmatched. Germline CDR1 DFQATT, CDR2 SNEGSKA (reference sequence).

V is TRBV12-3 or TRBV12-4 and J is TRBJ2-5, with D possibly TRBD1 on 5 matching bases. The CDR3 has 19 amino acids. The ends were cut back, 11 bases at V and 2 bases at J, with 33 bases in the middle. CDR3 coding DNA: TGTGCCTGCTGTTTAGAACGCAACCAGGGCCTAATCTTTCAAGAGACCCAGTACTTC. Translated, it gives CACCLERNQGLIFQETQYF.

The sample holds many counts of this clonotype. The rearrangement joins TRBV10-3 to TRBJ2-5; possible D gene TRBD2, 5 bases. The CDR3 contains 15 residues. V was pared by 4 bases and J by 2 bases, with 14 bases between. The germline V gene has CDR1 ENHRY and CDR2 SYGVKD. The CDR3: CAISGAPTGQETQYF. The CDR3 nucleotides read TGTGCCATCAGTGGGGCCCCTACGGGGCAAGAGACCCAGTACTTC.

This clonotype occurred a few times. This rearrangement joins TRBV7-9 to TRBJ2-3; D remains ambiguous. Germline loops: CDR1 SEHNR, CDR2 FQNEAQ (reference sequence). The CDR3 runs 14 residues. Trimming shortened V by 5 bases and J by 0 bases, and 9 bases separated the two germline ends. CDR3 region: CASSNGLSTDTQYF. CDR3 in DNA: TGTGCCAGCAGCAACGGGCTGAGCACAGATACGCAGTATTTT. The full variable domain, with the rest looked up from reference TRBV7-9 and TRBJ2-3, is DTGVSQNPRHKITKRGQNVTFRCDPISEHNRLYWYRQTLGQGPEFLTYFQNEAQLEKSRLLSDRFSAERPKGSFSTLEIQRTEQGDSAMYLCASSNGLSTDTQYFGPGTRLTVL.

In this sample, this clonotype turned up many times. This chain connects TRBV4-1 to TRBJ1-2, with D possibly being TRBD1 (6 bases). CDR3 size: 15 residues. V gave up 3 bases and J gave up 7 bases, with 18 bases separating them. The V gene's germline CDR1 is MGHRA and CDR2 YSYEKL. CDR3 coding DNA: TGCGCCAGCAGCCAGTCCGCCAACAGGGAGGGTGGCTACACCTTC. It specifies CASSQSANREGGYTF.

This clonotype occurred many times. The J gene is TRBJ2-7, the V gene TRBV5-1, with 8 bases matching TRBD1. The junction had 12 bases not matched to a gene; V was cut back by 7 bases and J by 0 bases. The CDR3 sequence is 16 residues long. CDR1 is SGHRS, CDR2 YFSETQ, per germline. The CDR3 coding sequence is TGCGCCAGCTTCTCCCGACAGGGGATAAGCTCCTACGAGCAGTACTTC. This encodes CASFSRQGISSYEQYF.

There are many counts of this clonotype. The chain's CDR3 is CASSYRTSTSGSSDTQYF. The CDR3, as DNA: TGTGCCAGCAGTTACCGGACCTCGACTAGCGGGAGTTCAGATACGCAGTATTTT. The chain recombines TRBV6-2 or TRBV6-3 with TRBJ2-3; 12 nucleotides agree with TRBD2. The V segment lost 2 bases and the J segment 4 bases; nucleotides outside the gene matches: 10. The length of the CDR3 is 18 residues. The germline CDR1 and CDR2 sequences are MNHEY and SVGEGT.

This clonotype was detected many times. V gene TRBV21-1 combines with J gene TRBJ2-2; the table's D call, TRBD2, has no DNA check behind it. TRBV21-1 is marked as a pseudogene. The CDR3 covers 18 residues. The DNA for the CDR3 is TGTGCCAGCATCCACGACCCTCAAGCGGGAACGGGCACCGGGGAGCTGTTTTTT. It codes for CASIHDPQAGTGTGELFF.